Listed below are T cell receptor beta chains from one sample, sequenced in a study of technical replicates of blood from a handful of donors. TCRdb's table, derived via immunoSEQ multiplex PCR, lists solely in-frame clones and lacks some. The sample lists roughly 79,000 clones; around 91% were seen once. Material: T cells isolated from PBMCs. The receptors originated from a human donor in good health. Some clones in this sample may be carry-over from other donors' samples. Each CDR3 is given with its conserved first and last residue. A D gene is named only where the DNA matches it firmly. A clone size is listed for some rows: how often the clone was seen (once, few, many), or a class if it is expanded.

V gene	clone size	D gene	J gene	CDR3 protein	CDR3 DNA
TRBV19	-	-	TRBJ2-2	CASSISFGLPGTGELFF	TGTGCCAGTAGTATATCGTTCGGCCTTCCGGGCACCGGGGAGCTGTTTTTT
TRBV29-1	-	TRBD1	TRBJ1-2	CSVEVGTGGFYGYTF	TGCAGCGTTGAAGTGGGGACAGGGGGTTTCTATGGCTACACCTTC
TRBV5-4	-	-	TRBJ2-1	CASSPSPLGLNEQFF	TGTGCCAGCAGCCCTTCGCCTCTAGGCCTCAATGAGCAGTTCTTC
TRBV6-4	-	-	TRBJ1-1	CASSDASGGHTEAFF	TGTGCCAGCAGTGACGCATCTGGAGGGCACACTGAAGCTTTCTTT
TRBV2	-	TRBD2	TRBJ2-3	CASGRFGGGRDTQYF	TGTGCCAGCGGCCGGTTTGGGGGGGGGAGAGATACGCAGTATTTT
TRBV19	-	-	TRBJ2-1	CASSPVDNEQFF	TGTGCCAGTAGCCCTGTAGACAATGAGCAGTTCTTC
TRBV10-1	-	TRBD1	TRBJ1-1	CASSVSRQGNTEAFF	TGCGCCAGCAGTGTGTCGAGACAGGGAAACACTGAAGCTTTCTTT
TRBV29-1	-	-	TRBJ2-7	CSVEDRSGQTGYEQYF	TGCAGCGTTGAAGACCGCAGCGGGCAAACGGGTTACGAGCAGTACTTC
TRBV2	-	TRBD1	TRBJ1-6	CASLGQLSPLHF	TGTGCCAGCCTGGGACAGCTATCACCCCTCCACTTT
TRBV19	-	TRBD2	TRBJ2-3	CASSYGLAGTDTQYF	TGTGCCAGTAGTTACGGACTAGCGGGAACAGATACGCAGTATTTT
TRBV5-1	-	-	TRBJ2-3	CASRFQVPHDTQYF	TGCGCCAGCAGATTCCAGGTACCCCACGATACGCAGTATTTT
TRBV10-3	-	TRBD1	TRBJ1-2	CAISGNRDRGRANYGYTF	TGTGCCATCAGTGGAAACCGGGACAGGGGAAGAGCTAACTATGGCTACACCTTC
TRBV25-1	-	TRBD2	TRBJ2-7	CASSYGRGYEQYF	TGTGCCAGCAGCTACGGGAGGGGATACGAGCAGTACTTC
TRBV2	-	-	TRBJ2-5	CASSATRLGQETQYF	TGTGCCAGCAGTGCAACTAGACTAGGGCAAGAGACCCAGTACTTC
TRBV19	-	-	TRBJ2-7	CASGYRDKGSYEQYF	TGTGCCAGTGGGTACAGGGACAAGGGTTCCTACGAGCAGTACTTC
TRBV15	-	-	TRBJ1-2	CATSRDLGVEGYTF	TGTGCCACCAGCAGAGATTTAGGGGTGGAGGGCTACACCTTC
TRBV7-9	-	-	TRBJ1-2	CASSLGGGYTTGYTF	TGTGCCAGCAGCCTCGGCGGAGGCTACACCACAGGCTACACCTTC
TRBV6-6	-	-	TRBJ1-1	CASSYRSGRGNTEAFF	TGTGCCAGCAGTTACCGATCGGGGCGGGGGAACACTGAAGCTTTCTTT
TRBV30	few	-	TRBJ1-1	CAWSVLMNTEAFF	TGTGCCTGGAGTGTACTAATGAACACTGAAGCTTTCTTT
TRBV11-3	-	-	TRBJ1-2	CASSQRGWDYGYTF	TGTGCCAGCAGCCAAAGGGGTTGGGACTATGGCTACACCTTC
TRBV6-5	-	-	TRBJ1-1	CASSYGQGMNTEAFF	TGTGCCAGCAGTTACGGCCAGGGAATGAACACTGAAGCTTTCTTT
TRBV23-1	-	-	TRBJ1-3	CASSLQALVGNTIYF	TGCGCCAGCAGTCTACAGGCATTGGTCGGAAACACCATATATTTT
TRBV7-2	-	-	TRBJ2-1	CASSRRRQLYNEQFF	TGTGCCAGCAGCCGACGTCGACAGCTTTACAATGAGCAGTTCTTC
TRBV5-1	-	-	TRBJ1-1	CASSLEGVTEAFF	TGCGCCAGCAGCTTGGAGGGGGTTACTGAAGCTTTCTTT
TRBV29-1	-	-	TRBJ1-5	CSVAAAGDQPQHF	TGCAGCGTTGCCGCGGCAGGGGATCAGCCCCAGCATTTT
TRBV15	-	TRBD1	TRBJ2-3	CATSRGTGQGVDTQYF	TGTGCCACCAGCAGGGGGACAGGTCAGGGAGTAGATACGCAGTATTTT
TRBV18	-	TRBD1	TRBJ1-3	CASSPETGSLRGNTIYF	TGTGCCAGCTCACCCGAGACAGGGTCGTTAAGAGGAAACACCATATATTTT
TRBV11-2	-	-	TRBJ2-7	CASSIYAEEYF	TGTGCCAGCAGCATTTACGCCGAGGAGTACTTC
TRBV29-1	-	-	TRBJ2-3	CSVMTSTDTQYF	TGCAGCGTTATGACTAGCACAGATACGCAGTATTTT
TRBV29-1	once	TRBD2	TRBJ2-5	CSVAPRLAELQETQYF	TGCAGCGTTGCGCCTAGGCTAGCGGAGCTACAAGAGACCCAGTACTTC
TRBV14	-	-	TRBJ1-5	CASSRAGLAQPQHF	TGTGCCAGCAGCCGGGCAGGGCTTGCTCAGCCCCAGCATTTT
TRBV27	-	-	TRBJ1-5	CASSLWGGSNQPQHF	TGTGCCAGCAGTCTCTGGGGAGGAAGCAATCAGCCCCAGCATTTT
TRBV29-1	-	TRBD2	TRBJ2-5	CSVEDWTSGDPGETQYF	TGCAGCGTTGAAGATTGGACTAGCGGGGACCCTGGGGAGACCCAGTACTTC
TRBV5-4	-	TRBD2	TRBJ2-3	CASARQRGDTDTQYF	TGTGCCAGCGCCCGGCAGCGGGGGGACACAGATACGCAGTATTTT
TRBV5-1	-	-	TRBJ1-5	CASPGPNQPQHF	TGCGCCAGCCCAGGGCCCAATCAGCCCCAGCATTTT
TRBV5-1	-	-	TRBJ2-1	CASSLGPYNEQFF	TGCGCCAGCAGCTTGGGGCCATACAATGAGCAGTTCTTC
TRBV6-5	-	-	TRBJ1-4	CASRFQRGTNEKLFF	TGTGCCAGCAGATTTCAAAGGGGAACTAATGAAAAACTGTTTTTT
TRBV18	-	-	TRBJ2-7	CASSSPRGGPQSYEQYF	TGTGCCAGCTCATCGCCAAGGGGCGGCCCCCAATCCTACGAGCAGTACTTC
TRBV7-2	-	TRBD2	TRBJ2-7	CASSFESGVHYEQYF	TGTGCCAGCAGCTTTGAGAGCGGGGTCCACTACGAGCAGTACTTC
TRBV5-8	-	-	TRBJ2-7	CASSRSWGAAEQYF	TGTGCCAGCAGCCGTTCATGGGGCGCAGCCGAGCAGTACTTC
TRBV27	-	TRBD1	TRBJ1-4	CASSGDRGRNEKLFF	TGTGCCAGCAGCGGGGACAGGGGGCGGAATGAAAAACTGTTTTTT
TRBV29-1	-	-	TRBJ2-1	CSVGKGSGRGNNEQFF	TGCAGCGTTGGCAAAGGGTCCGGGCGAGGGAATAATGAGCAGTTCTTC
TRBV6-5	-	TRBD1	TRBJ2-2	CASSRDRGPPGELFF	TGTGCCAGCAGTAGGGACAGGGGCCCCCCCGGGGAGCTGTTTTTT
TRBV5-6	-	-	TRBJ2-1	CASSSAPGARNEQFF	TGTGCCAGCAGCTCGGCACCAGGGGCGCGCAATGAGCAGTTCTTC
TRBV4-2	once	TRBD1	TRBJ2-3	CASSQPDRGTDTQYF	TGTGCCAGCAGCCAACCGGACAGGGGGACAGATACGCAGTATTTT
TRBV9	-	-	TRBJ1-1	CASSAGVGSEAFF	TGTGCCAGCAGCGCAGGGGTAGGGTCTGAAGCTTTCTTT
TRBV6-1	-	TRBD2	TRBJ2-7	CASSPTSGFYEQYF	TGTGCCAGCAGCCCAACTAGCGGGTTTTACGAGCAGTACTTC
TRBV7-6	-	TRBD1	TRBJ2-2	CASSSRGRQRTGIDTGELFF	TGTGCCAGCAGCAGCAGGGGCCGCCAAAGGACAGGGATCGACACCGGGGAGCTGTTTTTT
TRBV5-1	-	-	TRBJ1-5	CASSPESGNQPQHF	TGCGCCAGCAGCCCCGAATCGGGCAATCAGCCCCAGCATTTT
TRBV7-6	-	TRBD2	TRBJ2-7	CASSSRLAGGATYEQYF	TGTGCCAGCAGCTCCCGACTAGCGGGAGGTGCCACCTACGAGCAGTACTTC
TRBV6-5	-	TRBD1	TRBJ1-2	CASSSGQQNPRGYTF	TGTGCCAGCAGTTCGGGACAGCAAAACCCTAGAGGCTACACCTTC
TRBV7-9	few	-	TRBJ2-3	CASTPQGRDTQYF	TGTGCCAGCACCCCACAGGGAAGGGATACGCAGTATTTT
TRBV6-1	-	TRBD2	TRBJ2-3	CASSGLAGGPDTQYF	TGTGCCAGCAGTGGACTAGCGGGAGGGCCAGATACGCAGTATTTT
TRBV14	-	TRBD2	TRBJ2-1	CASSQARSGLAGYNEQFF	TGTGCCAGCAGCCAAGCGCGGTCGGGACTAGCGGGGTACAATGAGCAGTTCTTC
TRBV7-9	-	-	TRBJ1-4	CASSPPTGVNEKLFF	TGTGCCAGCAGCCCGCCGACAGGTGTTAATGAAAAACTGTTTTTT
TRBV7-8	-	-	TRBJ2-7	CASSLATGVSYEQYF	TGTGCCAGCAGCTTAGCGACTGGAGTCTCCTACGAGCAGTACTTC
TRBV4-1	-	TRBD2	TRBJ2-7	CASSLEPGTSGYYEQYF	TGCGCCAGCAGCCTAGAACCAGGGACTAGCGGATACTACGAGCAGTACTTC
TRBV19	-	-	TRBJ2-7	CASSPRSLEGYEQYF	TGTGCCAGTAGTCCCCGCTCTCTCGAGGGCTACGAGCAGTACTTC
TRBV21-1	once	-	TRBJ2-3	CASSKGKLAGGSTDTQYF	TGTGCCAGCAGCAAAGGTAAACTAGCGGGGGGGTCCACAGATACGCAGTATTTT
TRBV28	-	-	TRBJ1-2	CASSLGLRGTGDYGYTF	TGTGCCAGCAGTTTGGGCCTCAGGGGAACTGGGGACTATGGCTACACCTTC